This is a list of T cell receptor beta chains from one sample in a study of blood T cell repertoires in COVID-19. Repertoires were generated with immunoSEQ multiplex PCR, while TCRdb's copy carries only in-frame clones and drops some. There are 200,000 to 250,000 clones in the sample; around 85% occur only once, and approximately 3.1% lies in the top ten. Specimen: PBMCs or T cells enriched from blood (not recorded which). These receptors all come from a woman in her fifties or sixties in a cohort exposed to, infected with or recovered from COVID-19 (not recorded which). Each CDR3 is given with its conserved first and last residue. The order of the fields is J gene, V gene, D gene, CDR3 DNA, CDR3 protein. The D gene is left open where the match is weak.

>TRBJ2-6|TRBV7-8|.
TGTGCCAGCAGCTTAGGCCCAGGGACTGGGGCCAACGTCCTGACTTTC
CASSLGPGTGANVLTF
>TRBJ2-5|TRBV4-3|.
TGCGCCAGCAGCCGCGAACGGGGAGAGACCCAGTACTTC
CASSRERGETQYF
>TRBJ2-7|TRBV6-6|TRBD1
TGTGCCAGCAGTTCCCCAAAGGACAGGGGGGGATACGAGCAGTACTTC
CASSSPKDRGGYEQYF
>TRBJ2-5|TRBV7-9|TRBD1
TGTGCCAGCAGCGAGACAGGGTTGGAGACCCAGTACTTC
CASSETGLETQYF
>TRBJ2-1|TRBV10-2|TRBD2
TGCGCCAGCGAGGAGCGGGAATACAATGAGCAGTTCTTC
CASEEREYNEQFF
>TRBJ1-3|TRBV9|.
TGTGCCAGCAGCGCCCAAGGGGTCTCTGGAAACACCATATATTTT
CASSAQGVSGNTIYF
>TRBJ2-7|TRBV5-1|.
TGCGCCAGCAGCTTGGATCCGGCGGGGAGTGGCGAGCAGTACTTC
CASSLDPAGSGEQYF
>TRBJ1-1|TRBV4-2|.
TGTGCCAGCAGCCAAGGTCAGGTCCTGAGAACTGAAGCTTTCTTT
CASSQGQVLRTEAFF
>TRBJ2-5|TRBV7-3|TRBD2
TGTGCCAGCAGCCCGAAGGGACTAGCGGGGGGCGGGGAGACCCAGTACTTC
CASSPKGLAGGGETQYF
>TRBJ1-4|TRBV5-5|TRBD1
TGTGCCAGCAGCTTGATGGTCTCGGACAGGGGTGAAAAACTGTTTTTT
CASSLMVSDRGEKLFF
>TRBJ1-1|TRBV7-2|TRBD1
TGTGCCAGCAGCTTAGCGCCGACAGGGGGCCTTCCCACTGAAGCTTTCTTT
CASSLAPTGGLPTEAFF
>TRBJ1-2|TRBV5-4|.
TGTGCCAGCAGTACGGACACCTATGGCTACACCTTC
CASSTDTYGYTF